This section outlines one T cell receptor (beta chain) sequence together with its context. Its target is unknown. The sample belongs to a study of T cells in localized non-small cell lung cancer. Regarding the study as a whole: Maximal T cell clonality occurred in uninvolved adjacent lung, with tumor ranking below it. Paired adjacent lung recovered a median around 60 of the top 100 tumor clones. It remains possible that heterogeneity exists, since only one tumor region was sequenced.

V was trimmed by 1 base and J by 8 bases, leaving 15 bases between them. The germline V gene has CDR1 SGHRS and CDR2 YFSETQ. This CDR3 is 14 amino acids long. The assay was immunoSEQ multiplex PCR, and TCRdb's table has in-frame clones only and misses some. This table holds tens of thousands of clones, approximately 90% found once. This clonotype originated in a man aged 40 to 70 with stage I squamous cell lung carcinoma. The J gene is TRBJ1-2, the V gene TRBV5-1, with D possibly being TRBD1 (5 bases). The sequenced sample was peripheral blood, obtained before any cancer treatment. For the CDR3, the DNA is TGCGCCAGCAGCTTGCAAGACCGGGGACGCGGCTACACCTTC. Residues: CASSLQDRGRGYTF.